This T cell receptor beta chain came from a study of cytotoxic CD8 clonotypes in ibrutinib-treated CLL. The source of around 1.8 micrograms of genomic DNA for TCR beta libraries was cryopreserved PBMCs. J lost 4 bases, V lost 0 bases, and 7 bases had no gene match. CDR1 is SGHRS, CDR2 YFSETQ, per germline. This CDR3 is built from 16 residues. Repertoires were generated with immunoSEQ multiplex PCR, while TCRdb's copy carries only in-frame clones and drops some. The sample holds some 93,000 clones, roughly 80% seen once. The chain joins TRBV5-1 to TRBJ1-2, with TRBD1 identical over 9 bases. This receptor was taken from a human donor with chronic lymphocytic leukemia. Specimen: PBMCs, collected after 12 months of ibrutinib treatment. CDR3 DNA: TGCGCCAGCAGCTTGGATGCCCAGACAGGGGGCTATGGCTACACCTTC. This encodes CASSLDAQTGGYGYTF.